The 5 T cell receptor beta chains given below trace back to one sample, sequenced in a study of technical replicates of blood from several donors. Measured with immunoSEQ multiplex PCR; TCRdb has only the in-frame clones, and not every one. The profile shows 75,000 to 90,000 clones, roughly 93% of them singletons. Sequencing was done on a sample of T cells isolated from PBMCs. The receptors stem from a human donor in good health.

The chain links TRBV30 to TRBJ2-1; 12 bases fit TRBD2. Germline V CDR1 and CDR2: GTSNPN, SVGIG (reference sequence). The CDR3 is made up of 13 amino acids. The junction had 4 bases not matched to a gene; V was cut back by 3 bases and J by 10 bases. CDR3 bases: TGTGCCTGGAGACTAGCGGGGGGCCGAGAGCAGTTCTTC. Its protein product is CAWRLAGGREQFF.

This chain links TRBV5-1 with TRBJ2-7; D unresolved. CDR1 SGHRS and CDR2 YFSETQ come from the germline V gene. The ends were cut back, 3 bases at V and 2 bases at J, with 9 bases in the middle. The CDR3 runs 13 residues. CDR3 nucleotides: TGCGCCAGCAGCTCTAGTAGCCCCTACGAGCAGTACTTC. Translating gives CASSSSSPYEQYF.

The gene calls are TRBV18 and TRBJ1-2; TRBD1 might be the D (6 bases). The CDR3 has 14 residues. V lost 0 bases, J lost 7 bases, and 12 bases lay in between. Germline CDR1 reads KGHSH; CDR2 reads LQKENI. The chain's CDR3 is CASSPPGGALGYTF. CDR3 DNA: TGTGCCAGCTCACCACCGGGGGGGGCCCTTGGCTACACCTTC.

V usage is TRBV2 and J usage is TRBJ1-1, with a possible D match to TRBD1 (5 bases). Trimming shortened V by 0 bases and J by 1 base, and 12 bases separated the two germline ends. CDR1 and CDR2 (germline): SNHLY, FYNNEI. The CDR3 consists of 16 residues. The DNA for the CDR3 is TGTGCCAGCAGTGAAGCGCGAGCAGGGCCGAACACTGAAGCTTTCTTT. This encodes CASSEARAGPNTEAFF.

V is TRBV9 and J is TRBJ2-2; perhaps TRBD1 as D (6 bases). V was trimmed by 0 bases and J by 0 bases, leaving 9 bases between them. Looked up from germline, CDR1 is SGDLS and CDR2 is YYNGEE. The CDR3 has 16 amino acids. The CDR3 DNA reads as TGTGCCAGCAGCGTAGGCACAGGGTCGAACACCGGGGAGCTGTTTTTT. This gives the protein CASSVGTGSNTGELFF.